This T cell receptor beta chain was sequenced in a study of early T cells in non-severe SARS-CoV-2 infection. Study summary: Sequencing targeted bulk RNA from unsorted whole blood, leaving chains unpaired.

The CDR3 has 13 residues. V was trimmed by 5 bases and J by 0 bases, leaving 11 bases between them. The germline V gene has CDR1 DFQATT and CDR2 SNEGSKA (reference sequence). This clonotype has ten or more counts. From the 5' RACE reads, TCRdb called clonotypes with MiXCR, one entry per CDR3 protein. This table has some 57,000 distinct CDR3 sequences, roughly 12% appearing once. V and J are TRBV20-1 and TRBJ2-7, with D uncertain. This receptor was identified in an adult who was a healthcare worker with PCR-confirmed SARS-CoV-2 infection or an uninfected control (not recorded which). Source material: whole blood. The DNA for the CDR3 is TGCAGTGCTTGGTCCGGGTACTCCTACGAGCAGTACTTC. Translated, it gives CSAWSGYSYEQYF.